This TCR beta chain originates from a study of T cell responses to AZD1222 COVID-19 vaccine. Sequencing was performed with immunoSEQ multiplex PCR; in TCRdb, only in-frame clones are kept and a portion is missing. The sample lists about 85,000 clones; approximately 88% were seen once. Sequenced here: peripheral blood, sampled on day 0 of AZD1222 vaccination. This clonotype was sampled from an adult in good health.

CDR3 DNA sequence: TGTGCCAGTAGTCCGAGGGCCGACATTTACGATGAGCAGTTCTTC. Protein: CASSPRADIYDEQFF. The chain combines TRBV19 with TRBJ2-1; the D gene is possibly TRBD2 (5 bases). The CDR3 runs 15 residues. Trimming took 5 bases from V and 8 from J, leaving 19 bases between them. Germline CDR1 LNHDA, CDR2 SQIVND (reference sequence).